These 15 T cell receptor beta chains originate from one sample sequenced in a study of PD-1 blockade in classical Hodgkin lymphoma. This table comes from immunoSEQ multiplex PCR, and its TCRdb copy is limited to in-frame clones, with some not included. There are about 43,000 clones in the sample; about 65% occur only once, and 2.5% to 3% lies in the top ten. All the patients suffered relapse after autologous stem cell transplantation, and brentuximab vedotin exposure differed. This specimen consisted of peripheral blood mononuclear cells (PBMCs), obtained before the second cycle of nivolumab. The receptors originated from a human donor with classical Hodgkin lymphoma.

The chain couples TRBV30 to TRBJ2-3; D is undetermined. The CDR3 is 12 amino acids. Germline V lookup: CDR1 GTSNPN, CDR2 SVGIG (reference sequence). CDR3 bases: TGTGCTACAGCAGCTAGCACAGATACGCAGTATTTT. Translation gives CATAASTDTQYF. Full variable domain (rest looked up from reference TRBV30 and TRBJ2-3): SQTIHQWPATLVQPVGSPLSLECTVEGTSNPNLYWYRQAAGRGLQLLFYSVGIGQISSEVPQNLSASRPQDRQFILSSKKLLLSDSGFYLCATAASTDTQYFGPGTRLTVL.

The chain uses TRBV2 and TRBJ2-7; D possibly corresponds to TRBD1 (5 bases). CDR1 SNHLY and CDR2 FYNNEI come from the germline V gene. The CDR3 is made up of 15 amino acids. V shed 2 bases and J shed 3 bases, with 14 bases lying between them. CDR3 nucleotide sequence: TGTGCCAGCAGTGAAATTTCAGGGATTAACTACGAGCAGTACTTC. Amino acids: CASSEISGINYEQYF.

This clone has a handful of counts. The chain has TRBV30 and TRBJ2-2; D might be TRBD2 (6 bases). V lost 5 bases to trimming and J lost 9 bases, with 16 bases between them. CDR1 is GTSNPN and CDR2 is SVGIG in the germline V gene (reference sequence). The CDR3 covers 13 residues. DNA for the CDR3: TGTGCCTGGGGTAGCGGTCCGGAGAGGGAGCTGTTTTTT. Its translation: CAWGSGPERELFF. The complete variable domain, with remaining parts taken from reference TRBV30 and TRBJ2-2, reads SQTIHQWPATLVQPVGSPLSLECTVEGTSNPNLYWYRQAAGRGLQLLFYSVGIGQISSEVPQNLSASRPQDRQFILSSKKLLLSDSGFYLCAWGSGPERELFFGEGSRLTVL.

V usage is TRBV2 and J usage is TRBJ2-4; D gene uncertain. The V and J ends lost 0 bases and 9 bases respectively, with 18 bases between them. The CDR3 runs 16 residues. Germline CDR1 and CDR2: SNHLY and FYNNEI. This CDR3 is CASSEARWQEKGIQYF. Written as DNA, the CDR3 is TGTGCCAGCAGTGAAGCTAGGTGGCAGGAGAAGGGCATTCAGTACTTC.

The V gene is TRBV27, the J gene TRBJ1-1; the D gene is possibly TRBD1 (6 bases). The CDR3 length is 12 residues. Per germline, CDR1 MNHEY and CDR2 SMNVEV (reference sequence). V shed 6 bases and J shed 8 bases, with 13 bases lying between them. DNA for the CDR3: TGTGCCAGCAGACAGGGCCACCGGGAAGCTTTCTTT. It yields the protein CASRQGHREAFF.

V and J are TRBV15 and TRBJ1-5, with D hard to call. CDR3 length: 15 amino acids. Germline CDR1 reads LNHNV; CDR2 reads YYDKDF (reference sequence). Trimming removed 3 bases at V and 2 bases at J, with 11 bases between. The chain's CDR3 is CATSRGYGGNQPQHF. CDR3 coding DNA: TGTGCCACCAGCAGGGGATACGGTGGCAATCAGCCCCAGCATTTT.

This clone appeared a few times. The chain carries TRBV28 and TRBJ2-1, with D hard to call. V gave up 5 bases and J gave up 0 bases, with 17 bases separating them. From germline, CDR1 is MDHEN and CDR2 SYDVKM. This CDR3 contains 17 residues. CDR3 sequence (DNA): TGTGCCAGCAGTACGTTTATCGACGCTAGCTCCTACAATGAGCAGTTCTTC. This gives the protein CASSTFIDASSYNEQFF.

This clone has only a few counts. This sequence joins TRBV2 and TRBJ1-4; D might be TRBD1 (6 bases). Germline V gene lookup returns CDR1 SNHLY and CDR2 FYNNEI. V was shortened by 3 bases and J by 7 bases, with 12 bases between the two germline ends. The CDR3 extends over 14 amino acids. CDR3 loop: CASSEGRGAEKLFF. CDR3 sequence (DNA): TGTGCCAGCAGTGAGGGAAGGGGGGCTGAAAAACTGTTTTTT. The full variable domain, in which reference TRBV2 and TRBJ1-4 provide the parts outside the CDR3, is EPEVTQTPSHQVTQMGQEVILRCVPISNHLYFYWYRQILGQKVEFLVSFYNNEISEKSEIFDDQFSVERPDGSNFTLKIRSTKLEDSAMYFCASSEGRGAEKLFFGSGTQLSVL.

The chain links TRBV7-3 to TRBJ2-5; D is ambiguous. Between the trimmed V and J ends, which lost 0 bases and 5 bases, there was a span of 7 bases. From germline, CDR1 is SGHTA and CDR2 FQGTGA. The CDR3 loop spans 13 amino acids. CDR3 bases: TGTGCCAGCAGCTTAACAGGGAAGGAGACCCAGTACTTC. Protein: CASSLTGKETQYF. Full variable domain (outside the CDR3, taken from reference TRBV7-3 and TRBJ2-5): GAGVSQTPSNKVTEKGKYVELRCDPISGHTALYWYRQSLGQGPEFLIYFQGTGAADDSGLPNDRFFAVRPEGSVSTLKIQRTERGDSAVYLCASSLTGKETQYFGPGTRLLVL.

The CDR3 DNA follows: TGTGCCAGCAGCTTCCAGGGGGCTGGTGAAGCTTTCTTT. Protein sequence: CASSFQGAGEAFF. This chain joins TRBV11-2 and TRBJ1-1; 8 nucleotides align to TRBD1. The V segment lost 3 bases and the J segment 7 bases; nucleotides outside the gene matches: 4. The CDR3 covers 13 residues. The germline CDR1 and CDR2 sequences are SGHAT and FQNNGV.

The chain's CDR3 is CASSLSQVGFGETQYF. The CDR3 coding sequence is TGCGCCAGCAGCTTGTCGCAGGTGGGGTTTGGGGAGACCCAGTACTTC. The V call is TRBV5-1, the J call TRBJ2-5; no definite D call. The CDR3 has 16 residues. Trimming took off 1 base at V and 5 bases at J, with 18 bases between the two ends. In germline, CDR1 is SGHRS, CDR2 YFSETQ.

The chain recombines TRBV7-9 with TRBJ1-1, with D unresolved. This CDR3 contains 17 residues. The germline CDR1 and CDR2 sequences are SEHNR and FQNEAQ (reference sequence). V was pared by 4 bases and J by 3 bases, with 21 bases between. CDR3: CASSSTRGGYRDTEAFF. CDR3 DNA sequence: TGTGCCAGCAGCTCCACTCGCGGTGGCTATCGGGACACTGAAGCTTTCTTT.

This chain connects TRBV2 to TRBJ1-5, with D hard to call. Trimming removed 1 base from V and 8 bases from J, with 6 bases in between. This CDR3 is built from 12 residues. Germline V lookup: CDR1 SNHLY, CDR2 FYNNEI. The DNA for the CDR3 is TGTGCCAGCAGTGAAGTTCGCAAGCCCCAGCATTTT. Translation gives CASSEVRKPQHF.

The chain recombines TRBV15 with TRBJ1-1; D is ambiguous. Trimming stripped 5 bases from V and 2 bases from J, with 15 bases between. The CDR3 length is 15 residues. CDR1 and CDR2 from the germline V gene are LNHNV and YYDKDF (reference sequence). The CDR3, as DNA: TGTGCCACCAGCGTCGGCACAGAAATTAACACTGAAGCTTTCTTT. Protein sequence: CATSVGTEINTEAFF.

This chain connects TRBV7-9 to TRBJ1-2, with 7 bases matching TRBD1. This CDR3 comprises 16 residues. The V segment lost 5 bases and the J segment 3 bases; nucleotides outside the gene matches: 12. Germline CDR1 SEHNR, CDR2 FQNEAQ (reference sequence). The CDR3 loop reads CASSPSQTGFHYGYTF. CDR3 nucleotide sequence: TGTGCCAGCAGCCCGTCTCAGACAGGGTTTCACTATGGCTACACCTTC.